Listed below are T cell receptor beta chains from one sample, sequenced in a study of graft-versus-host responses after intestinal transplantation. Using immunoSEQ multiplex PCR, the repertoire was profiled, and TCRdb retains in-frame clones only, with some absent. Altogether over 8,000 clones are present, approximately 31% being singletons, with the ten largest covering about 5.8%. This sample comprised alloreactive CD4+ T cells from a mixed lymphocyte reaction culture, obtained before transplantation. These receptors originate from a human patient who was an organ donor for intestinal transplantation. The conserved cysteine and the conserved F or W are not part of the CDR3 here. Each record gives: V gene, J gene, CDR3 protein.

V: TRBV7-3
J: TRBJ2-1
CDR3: ASSLGTGINNEQF

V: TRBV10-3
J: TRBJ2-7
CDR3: AIGRGYEQY

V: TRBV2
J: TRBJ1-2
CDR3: ASSDHNRGGGYT

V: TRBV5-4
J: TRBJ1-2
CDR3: ASSGEYQNYGYT

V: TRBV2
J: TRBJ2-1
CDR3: ASCPGQDSEQF

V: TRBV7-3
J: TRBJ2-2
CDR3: ASSSLETGELF

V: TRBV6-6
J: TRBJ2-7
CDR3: ASSYGTGFYEQY

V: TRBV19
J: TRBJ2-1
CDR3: ASSTSGGAYNEQF

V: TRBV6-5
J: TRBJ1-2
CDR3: ASSRDTNYGYT

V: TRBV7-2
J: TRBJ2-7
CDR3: ASSRGSGSYEQY

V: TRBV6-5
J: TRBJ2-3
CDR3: ASSYGQGTDTQY

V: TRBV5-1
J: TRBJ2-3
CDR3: ASSLEGGPGTDTQY

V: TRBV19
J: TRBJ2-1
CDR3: ASSPGQGKVSYNEQF

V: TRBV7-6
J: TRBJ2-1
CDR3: ASSLEGQGVYNEQF

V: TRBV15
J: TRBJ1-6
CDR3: ATSRAGVSPLH

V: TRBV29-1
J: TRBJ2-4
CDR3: SALVSGGQNIQY

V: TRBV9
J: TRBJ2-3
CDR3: ASSTGLAGGLLTDTQY

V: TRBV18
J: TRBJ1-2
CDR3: ASSPPGRVSGYT

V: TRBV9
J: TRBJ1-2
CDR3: ASSVAPTAYGYT

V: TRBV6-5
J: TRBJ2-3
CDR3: ASSYHGTVSTDTQY